This T cell receptor (beta chain) was recovered during a study of identifying expanded T cells in peripheral blood. About this clone: What it binds is not known.

Method: immunoSEQ multiplex PCR; TCRdb's copy keeps in-frame clones and lacks some. The table shows approximately 100,000 clones, with around 88% occurring only once. Germline V lookup: CDR1 SGDLS, CDR2 YYNGEE. The CDR3 loop spans 13 amino acids. The V end lost 3 bases, the J end lost 1 base, and 7 bases lay between the germline ends. During the collection period, no donor immune events like infections were recorded. Study-wide points: Roughly 1.2 clones differed between technical replicates, versus about 17 and 20 over time.

Sequenced material: blood. This sequence was found in a person aged 18 to 75 in good health. The V gene is TRBV9, the J gene TRBJ1-1; D unresolved. CDR3: CASSATGNTEAFF. CDR3 DNA sequence: TGTGCCAGCAGCGCGACGGGGAACACTGAAGCTTTCTTT.